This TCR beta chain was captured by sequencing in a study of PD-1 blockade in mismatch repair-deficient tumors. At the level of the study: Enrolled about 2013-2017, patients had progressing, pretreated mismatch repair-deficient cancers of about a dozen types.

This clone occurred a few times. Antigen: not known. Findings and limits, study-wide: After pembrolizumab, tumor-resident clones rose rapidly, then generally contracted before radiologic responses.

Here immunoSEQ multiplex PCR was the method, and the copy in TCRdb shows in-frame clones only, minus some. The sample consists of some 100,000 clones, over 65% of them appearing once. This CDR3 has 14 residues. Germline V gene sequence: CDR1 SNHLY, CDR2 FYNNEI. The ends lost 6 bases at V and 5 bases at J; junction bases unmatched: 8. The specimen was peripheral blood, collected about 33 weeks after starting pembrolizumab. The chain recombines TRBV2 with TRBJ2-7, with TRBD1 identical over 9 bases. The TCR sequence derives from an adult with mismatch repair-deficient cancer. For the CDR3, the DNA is TGTGCCAGCAGCTTAACAGGGGGCTACGACGAGCAGTACTTC. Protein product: CASSLTGGYDEQYF.